This record covers a single T cell receptor (beta chain). This record comes from a study of T-cell memory formation after mild COVID-19. After removal of 6 bases from V and 6 bases from J, the junction contained 9 bases not matched to a gene. CDR3 length: 15 residues. Using constant-segment primers, 5'RACE produced TCR alpha and TCR beta cDNA libraries carrying sample barcodes and UMIs. Each CDR3 protein is one row after TCRdb ran MiXCR on the 5' RACE reads. The sample holds 250,000 to 300,000 distinct CDR3 sequences, roughly 16% seen once. Sequencing input: PBMCs or a T cell subset sorted from them (not recorded which). The chain joins TRBV12-3 or TRBV12-4 to TRBJ1-5; 9 positions match TRBD1. This sequence originates from a man aged 18 to 30 who had mild COVID-19 (a few samples of this study predate the infection). Cell type and time point are not known. CDR3 sequence reads: CASSPAGQGPQPQHF. The DNA of the CDR3 is TGTGCCAGCAGCCCTGCGGGACAGGGTCCTCAGCCCCAGCATTTT.